This TCR beta chain originates from a study of T cells expressing NK-cell markers (dated by TCRdb to about 2020). For the study in its entirety: TCR beta-chain repertoires were profiled in sorted CD3+CD56+NKG2C+, CD3+CD56+NKG2C- and CD3+CD56-NKG2C+ T-cell subsets from several donors. Illumina HiSeq 2000/2500, MiSeq or NextSeq was used to sequence libraries as 2 x 150 bp reads. Most of the eight sequenced donors were HCMV-seropositive and one was HCMV-seronegative. The eight sequenced donors were randomly selected healthy volunteers, three men and five women.

Broader findings and caveats from the paper: Those dominant clonotypes were again the most abundant among CD3+CD56-NKG2C+ cells in a few donors, at 28.3-60.1%. In several donors, the dominant CD3+CD56+NKG2C+ clonotypes were found to rank among the top 10 CD8+ clonotypes and to make up about 1.0-7.0% of CD8+ T cells. Whether the expanded NKG2C-expressing T cell clones were specific for HCMV antigens was left unclear.

CDR3 length: 15 amino acids, cysteine to phenylalanine. No DNA sequence is on record. A commercial ELISA kit detecting HCMV-specific IgG in serum was used to determine HCMV serostatus. Peripheral blood mononuclear cells were isolated from blood by Ficoll density gradient centrifugation. Note on this clonotype: Its antigen is not yet known.

Sequencer: Illumina HiSeq 2000. 5'RACE template switching, by which a universal primer site and unique molecular identifiers were added, was used to make TCR beta cDNA libraries. cDNA synthesis was primed from the TCR beta constant segment, followed by two successive PCR amplification steps. Turning to the authors' computational methods: MIGEC was used to demultiplex reads and group reads by UMI, and MiTCR was used to assemble and quantify clonotypes. To exclude erroneous sequences, any TCR cDNA sequence not supported by at least two reads was discarded. The tcR package was used for downstream repertoire analysis, and clonotypes were matched between fractions using CDR3 nucleotide sequence together with V segment. Antigen specificity was annotated against VDJdb with VDJmatch, allowing one amino acid substitution in CDR3. TCRdb reprocessed the reads into one record per CDR3 protein sequence, lacking DNA. The V and J calls come from TCRdb's annotation, not from the publication. The record for this sample contains 500,000 to 700,000 distinct CDR3 sequences. The top ten hold approximately 3.6% of the sample.

The source material was blood T cells: a sorted CD56 or NKG2C T cell subset, CD4+ or CD8+ T cells, or bulk PBMC T cells (not recorded which). This chain is built from TRBV12-3 or TRBV12-4 and TRBJ2-1. This clonotype was sampled from a man aged 18 to 29 in good health. Donor details come from another sample of the same person, matched by shared clones. The CDR3 corresponds to CASSPSGRAYNEQFF.